This TCR beta chain was profiled in a study of blood T cell repertoires in COVID-19 (dated by TCRdb to between 2020 and 2021). For the wider study: Samples covering the acute and convalescent phases of COVID-19 were provided by collaborators in the United States, Italy and Spain. Nearly every sample came with metadata listing a de-identified subject ID, COVID-19 status, age in years and sex. The samples were drawn from two sources: the first 160 participants of the ongoing ImmuneRACE study, and fewer than 1,500 subjects contributed by 6 global collaborators. The repertoires were made available in a free public database intended to serve as a resource for research on the immune response to SARS-CoV-2. HLA class I and class II types, where available, came from metadata supplied by the sample provider rather than from assay-based typing. Deeply sampled blood TCRbeta repertoires from subjects exposed to, actively infected with, or recovered from COVID-19 were included in the dataset. The prospective study material was composed of cDNA or gDNA derived from T cells, B-cell-depleted T cells, or PBMCs. Summary of the overall study and its limitations: The quantity of clinical and demographic metadata differed by source and by participant and was supplied without curation.

About this clone itself: Its recognized antigen is unknown. Base qualities are not recorded, but no much larger clone differs from it by a single base.

Participants in the prospective study were enrolled through a virtual design, were aged about 18 to 100 years, and lived in roughly 25 United States geographic areas. In the prospective study, cohorts were assigned on the basis of participant-reported clinical history obtained from a screening survey and a study questionnaire. ImmuneRACE Cohort 3 recovered participants were defined by two consecutive negative NP/OP PCR tests, healthcare professional clearance, or symptom resolution. Each participant in the prospective study had whole blood, serum and a nasopharyngeal or oropharyngeal swab collected by mobile phlebotomists. Additional blood draws and questionnaires over an approximately two-month period could optionally be provided by prospective study participants. Prospective study blood samples were shipped either frozen or at room temperature before DNA extraction. TCRbeta CDR3 regions were amplified from genomic DNA by means of the immunoSEQ Assay, a bias-controlled multiplex PCR. Per the original workflow: The number of nucleated cells in each sample was estimated by amplification of reference gene primers within the assay. To quantify the absolute abundance of each unique TCRbeta CDR3 rearrangement, sequence reads were collapsed and filtered. For each sample, productive Simpson clonality was calculated as the square root of Simpson's diversity index across productive rearrangements. TCRdb provides this immuneACCESS table in a form limited to in-frame rearrangements. Some clones are lacking; in checked studies, under half of them reflect an unresolved V gene, and why the rest are absent is not known. The DNA was the basis for D and trimming; V, J and clone size are from that table. The sample table holds around 470,000 clones, of which roughly 88% were seen once. Jointly, the top ten make up 0.6% to 0.7% of the sample.

The junction shows trimming of 6 bases on V and 3 bases on J, plus 9 bases between the germline ends. The CDR3 sequence holds 12 residues, the cysteine and phenylalanine included. Here the CDR3 DNA is all that survives: 36 bases in frame from base 1. Sequencing used PBMCs or T cells enriched from blood (not recorded which). This receptor chain uses TRBV12-3 or TRBV12-4 and TRBJ2-7; the D gene assignment is ambiguous. This receptor was identified in a man aged 18 to 35 who had recovered from COVID-19. The DNA sequence is as follows: TGTGCCAGCAGCGCAAGCATCTACGAGCAGTACTTC. The translation is CASSASIYEQYF.